This T cell receptor beta chain came from a study of early T cells in non-severe SARS-CoV-2 infection. In the library, individual cDNA molecules carried attached unique molecular identifiers. Via MiXCR, TCRdb re-called the 5' RACE reads, giving one row per CDR3 protein. The table records over 30,000 distinct CDR3 sequences, roughly 5.7% of them present only once. This clonotype was recorded many times. The CDR3 sequence is 15 residues long. Trimming removed 1 base from V and 0 bases from J, with 9 bases in between. Germline V CDR1 and CDR2: MNHNS, SASEGT. The sequenced sample consisted of whole blood. The source of this sequence is an adult who was a healthcare worker with PCR-confirmed SARS-CoV-2 infection or an uninfected control (not recorded which). The rearrangement links TRBV6-1 to TRBJ1-2, with D unresolved. DNA for the CDR3: TGTGCCAGCAGTGAAGGTAGTCAGCCTAACTATGGCTACACCTTC. It codes for CASSEGSQPNYGYTF.